This entry describes one TCR beta chain. Assay: immunoSEQ multiplex PCR; the TCRdb copy retains only in-frame clones and omits some. The data contain approximately 10,000 clones, approximately 30% of them seen just once; the ten biggest clones take up about 5.8%. This sample is part of a study of graft-versus-host responses after intestinal transplantation. For the study at large: Every recipient had anti-thymocyte globulin induction and approximately three years of tacrolimus plus steroids.

Findings and caveats of the study: Recipient marrow showed GvH clones, some seen first in ileum or blood.

Post-reaction, proliferating CD3+CD4+ and CD3+CD8+ responders (CFSE-low) were sorted. Germline trimming cut 5 bases from V and 0 bases from J; bases unmatched to any gene: 9. Looked up from germline, CDR1 is GTSNPN and CDR2 is SVGIG (reference sequence). The CDR3 is made up of 15 amino acids. The rearrangement uses TRBV30 and TRBJ1-1, with 7 bases lining up with TRBD1. The clonotype was recovered from a human patient who was an organ donor for intestinal transplantation. Material: alloreactive CD4+ T cells from a mixed lymphocyte reaction culture, obtained before transplantation. Subset reported: CFSE-low proliferating T cells sorted from roughly 6-day pre-transplant mixed lymphocyte reaction (GvH or HvG direction). The CDR3 DNA follows: TGTGCCTGGGGCCAGACAGGGCTCATGAACACTGAAGCTTTCTTT. It codes for CAWGQTGLMNTEAFF. Drawing the rest from reference TRBV30 and TRBJ1-1, the complete variable domain is SQTIHQWPATLVQPVGSPLSLECTVEGTSNPNLYWYRQAAGRGLQLLFYSVGIGQISSEVPQNLSASRPQDRQFILSSKKLLLSDSGFYLCAWGQTGLMNTEAFFGQGTRLTVV.